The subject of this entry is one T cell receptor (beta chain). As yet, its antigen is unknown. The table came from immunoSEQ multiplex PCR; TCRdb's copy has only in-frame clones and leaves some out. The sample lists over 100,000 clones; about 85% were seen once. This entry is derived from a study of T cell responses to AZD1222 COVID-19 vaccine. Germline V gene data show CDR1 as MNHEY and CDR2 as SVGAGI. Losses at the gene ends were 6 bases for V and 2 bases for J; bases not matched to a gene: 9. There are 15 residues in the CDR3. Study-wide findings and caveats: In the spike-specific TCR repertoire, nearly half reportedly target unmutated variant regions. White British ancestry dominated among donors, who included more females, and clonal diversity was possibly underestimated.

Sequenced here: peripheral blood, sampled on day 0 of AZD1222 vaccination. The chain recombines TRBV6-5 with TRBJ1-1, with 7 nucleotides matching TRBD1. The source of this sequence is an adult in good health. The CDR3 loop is CASRPTGVGNTEAFF. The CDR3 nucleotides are TGTGCCAGCAGACCAACAGGGGTAGGAAACACTGAAGCTTTCTTT.